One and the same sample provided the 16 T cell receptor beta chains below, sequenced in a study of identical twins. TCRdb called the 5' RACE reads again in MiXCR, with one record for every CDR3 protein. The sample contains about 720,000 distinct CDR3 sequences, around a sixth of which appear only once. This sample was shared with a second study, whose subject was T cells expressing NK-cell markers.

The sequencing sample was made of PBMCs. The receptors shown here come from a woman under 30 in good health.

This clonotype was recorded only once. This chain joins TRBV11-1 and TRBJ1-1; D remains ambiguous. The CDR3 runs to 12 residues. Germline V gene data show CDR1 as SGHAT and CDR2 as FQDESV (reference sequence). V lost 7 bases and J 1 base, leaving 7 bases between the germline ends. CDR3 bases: TGTGCCAGCACCCGAAAGAACACTGAAGCTTTCTTT. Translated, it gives CASTRKNTEAFF.

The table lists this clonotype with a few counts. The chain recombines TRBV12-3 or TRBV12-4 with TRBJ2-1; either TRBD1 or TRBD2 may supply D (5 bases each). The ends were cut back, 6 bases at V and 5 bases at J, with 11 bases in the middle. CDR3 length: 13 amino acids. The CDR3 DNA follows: TGTGCCAGCAGGGGGGAGACCGACAATGAGCAGTTCTTC. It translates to CASRGETDNEQFF.

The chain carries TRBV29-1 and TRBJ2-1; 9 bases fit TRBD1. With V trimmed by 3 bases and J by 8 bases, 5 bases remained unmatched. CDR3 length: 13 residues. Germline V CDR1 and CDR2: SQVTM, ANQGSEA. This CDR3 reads CSVDYWTGDEQFF. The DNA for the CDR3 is TGCAGCGTTGATTACTGGACAGGGGATGAGCAGTTCTTC.

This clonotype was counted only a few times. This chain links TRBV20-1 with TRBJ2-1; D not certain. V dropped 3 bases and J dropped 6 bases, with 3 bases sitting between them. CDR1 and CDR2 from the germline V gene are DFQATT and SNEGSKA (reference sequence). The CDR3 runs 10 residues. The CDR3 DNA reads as TGCAGTGCTAGCGTCAATGAGCAGTTCTTC. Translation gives CSASVNEQFF.

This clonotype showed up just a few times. CDR3 coding DNA: TGTGCCAGCAGGAGGGACGTCTACGAGCAGTACTTC. Translating gives CASRRDVYEQYF. The chain links TRBV6-1 to TRBJ2-7; D may be TRBD1 or TRBD2 (5 bases each). With 6 bases removed from V and 3 bases from J, the gap between germline ends came to 9 bases. There are 12 residues in the CDR3. Germline V lookup: CDR1 MNHNS, CDR2 SASEGT.

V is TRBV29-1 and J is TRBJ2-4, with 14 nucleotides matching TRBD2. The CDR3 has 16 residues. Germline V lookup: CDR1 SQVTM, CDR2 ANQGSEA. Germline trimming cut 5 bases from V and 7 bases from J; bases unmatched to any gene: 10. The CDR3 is CSVSGLAGAGSNIQYF. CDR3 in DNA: TGCAGCGTTTCGGGACTAGCGGGAGCGGGATCGAACATTCAGTACTTC. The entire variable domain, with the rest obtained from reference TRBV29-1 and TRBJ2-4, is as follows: SAVISQKPSRDICQRGTSLTIQCQVDSQVTMMFWYRQQPGQSLTLIATANQGSEATYESGFVIDKFPISRPNLTFSTLTVSNMSPEDSSIYLCSVSGLAGAGSNIQYFGAGTRLSVL.

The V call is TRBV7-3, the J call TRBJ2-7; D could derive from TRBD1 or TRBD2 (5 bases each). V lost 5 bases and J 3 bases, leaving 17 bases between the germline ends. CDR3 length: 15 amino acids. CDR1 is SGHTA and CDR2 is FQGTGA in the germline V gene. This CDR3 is CASSQGRGAGYEQYF. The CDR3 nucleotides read TGTGCCAGCAGCCAAGGTCGAGGGGCGGGCTACGAGCAGTACTTC.

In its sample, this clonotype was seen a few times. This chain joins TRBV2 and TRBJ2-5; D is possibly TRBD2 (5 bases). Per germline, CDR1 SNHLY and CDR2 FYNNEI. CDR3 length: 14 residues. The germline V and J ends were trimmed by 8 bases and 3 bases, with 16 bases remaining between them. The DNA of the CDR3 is TGTGCCAGCGGTTGGAGGTCGGAAGAAGAGACCCAGTACTTC. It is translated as CASGWRSEEETQYF.

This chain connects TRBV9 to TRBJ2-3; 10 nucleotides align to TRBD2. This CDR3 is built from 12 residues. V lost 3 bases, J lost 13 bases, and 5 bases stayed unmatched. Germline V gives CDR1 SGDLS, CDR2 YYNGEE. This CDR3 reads CASSATSGIEYF. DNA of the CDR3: TGTGCCAGCAGCGCCACTAGCGGGATAGAGTATTTT.

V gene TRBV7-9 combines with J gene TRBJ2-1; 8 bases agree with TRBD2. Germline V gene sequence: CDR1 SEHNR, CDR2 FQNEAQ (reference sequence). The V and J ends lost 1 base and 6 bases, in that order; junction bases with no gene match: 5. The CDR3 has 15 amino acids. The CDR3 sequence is CASSLGTGGPNEQFF. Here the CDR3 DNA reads TGTGCCAGCAGCTTAGGGACGGGAGGGCCCAATGAGCAGTTCTTC.

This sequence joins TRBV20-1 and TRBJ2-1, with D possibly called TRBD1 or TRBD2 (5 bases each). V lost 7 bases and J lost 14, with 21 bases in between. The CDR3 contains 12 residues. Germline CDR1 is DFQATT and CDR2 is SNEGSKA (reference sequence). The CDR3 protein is CSVGRVGYGEFF. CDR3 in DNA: TGCAGTGTAGGCAGGGTCGGATACGGGGAGTTCTTC.

CDR3 sequence (DNA): TGCAGTGCTAGAGGGAGCGCCGGGGAGCTGTTTTTT. Amino acid sequence: CSARGSAGELFF. This sequence joins TRBV20-1 and TRBJ2-2; D unclear. This CDR3 contains 12 residues. Germline CDR1 and CDR2: DFQATT and SNEGSKA (reference sequence). V lost 1 base and J lost 6, with 6 bases in between.

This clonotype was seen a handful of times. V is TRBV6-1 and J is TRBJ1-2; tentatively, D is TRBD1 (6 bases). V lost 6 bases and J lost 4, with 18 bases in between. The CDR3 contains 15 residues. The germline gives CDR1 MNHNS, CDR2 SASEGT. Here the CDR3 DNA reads TGTGCCAGCAGACACACCCTCCCAGGGGCCTATGGCTACACCTTC. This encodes CASRHTLPGAYGYTF.

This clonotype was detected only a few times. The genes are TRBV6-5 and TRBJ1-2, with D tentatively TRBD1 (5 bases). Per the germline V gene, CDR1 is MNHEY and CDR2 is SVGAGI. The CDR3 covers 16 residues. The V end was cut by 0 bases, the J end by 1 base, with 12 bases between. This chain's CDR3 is CASSYSNQGLNYGYTF. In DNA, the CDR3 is TGTGCCAGCAGTTACTCGAATCAGGGTCTTAACTATGGCTACACCTTC.

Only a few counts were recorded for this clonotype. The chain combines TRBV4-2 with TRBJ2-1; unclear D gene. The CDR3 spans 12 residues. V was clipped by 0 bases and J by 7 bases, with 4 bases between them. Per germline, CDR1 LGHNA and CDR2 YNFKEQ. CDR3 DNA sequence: TGTGCCAGCAGCCAAGATCTTAATGAGCAGTTCTTC. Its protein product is CASSQDLNEQFF.

CDR3 region: CASRLTGNTEAFF. The CDR3 DNA reads as TGTGCCAGCAGGCTGACAGGTAACACTGAAGCTTTCTTT. The rearrangement uses TRBV7-8 and TRBJ1-1; possible D gene TRBD1, 6 bases. V lost 6 bases, J lost 2 bases, and 10 bases lay in between. Germline CDR1 is SGHVS and CDR2 is FQNEAQ. The CDR3 runs 13 residues.